A single sample gave rise to the 14 T cell receptor beta chains below, sequenced in a study of T cells in lung cancer brain metastases. TCRdb keeps only in-frame clones here, not all; method: immunoSEQ multiplex PCR. Of around 1,200 clones in the sample, approximately 86% were seen once. Source material: tumor tissue from a brain metastasis. All receptors come from a woman aged 60-70 years with non-small cell lung cancer that had spread to the brain.

V usage is TRBV18 and J usage is TRBJ1-1; possible D gene TRBD1, 5 bases. CDR3 size: 14 residues. Deletions cut 5 bases from V and 4 bases from J, with 14 bases between. CDR1 KGHSH and CDR2 LQKENI come from the germline V gene. This CDR3 is CASSEGRGVTEAFF. CDR3 sequence (DNA): TGTGCCAGCTCAGAGGGGCGGGGCGTCACTGAAGCTTTCTTT.

The V and J genes are TRBV27 and TRBJ1-1; D is undetermined. Germline V gene sequence: CDR1 MNHEY, CDR2 SMNVEV (reference sequence). Trimming cost V 6 bases and J 1 base, with 12 bases left between them. CDR3 length: 14 amino acids. CDR3 in amino acids: CASRGWAQNTEAFF. The CDR3 bases are TGTGCCAGCAGGGGGTGGGCCCAGAACACTGAAGCTTTCTTT.

The V and J genes are TRBV7-6 and TRBJ2-3; D not certain. V lost 5 bases to trimming and J lost 3 bases, with 6 bases between them. CDR1 and CDR2 (germline): SGHVS, FNYEAQ. The CDR3 totals 12 residues. CDR3: CASSLGTDTQYF. As DNA, the CDR3 is TGTGCCAGCAGCCTGGGGACAGATACGCAGTATTTT.

In its sample, this clone was seen once. The chain combines TRBV9 with TRBJ1-3, with D unresolved. Between the trimmed V and J ends, which lost 0 bases and 0 bases, there was a span of 4 bases. CDR3 length equals 14 residues. Per the germline V gene, CDR1 is SGDLS and CDR2 is YYNGEE. The DNA of the CDR3 is TGTGCCAGCAGCGTAGGCTACTCTGGAAACACCATATATTTT. It encodes CASSVGYSGNTIYF.

The chain is built from TRBV5-4 and TRBJ1-1; no firm D call. Germline lookup yields CDR1 SGHNT and CDR2 YYREEE (reference sequence). V shed 4 bases and J shed 0 bases, with 16 bases lying between them. The CDR3 totals 16 residues. CDR3 sequence: CASSEIGLGMNTEAFF. The CDR3 DNA reads as TGTGCCAGCAGCGAGATAGGCCTCGGGATGAACACTGAAGCTTTCTTT.

V gene TRBV7-6 combines with J gene TRBJ1-1, with D unresolved. Germline CDR1 SGHVS, CDR2 FNYEAQ. This CDR3 has 11 residues. V lost 4 bases and J lost 10, with 10 bases in between. The CDR3 DNA is TGTGCCAGCAGCTCCTCGGGGATAGCTTTCTTT. Protein: CASSSSGIAFF.

This chain links TRBV6-1 with TRBJ2-7, with TRBD1 identical over 8 bases. After removal of 5 bases from V and 6 bases from J, the junction contained 0 bases not matched to a gene. CDR1 is MNHNS, CDR2 SASEGT, per germline. This CDR3 has 11 residues. In DNA, the CDR3 is TGTGCCAGCAGTCAGGGGGCCGAGCAGTACTTC. Translated: CASSQGAEQYF.

The chain links TRBV4-2 to TRBJ2-7; D call uncertain. V gave up 5 bases and J gave up 5 bases, with 7 bases separating them. This CDR3 has 11 amino acids. Germline V gene sequence: CDR1 LGHNA, CDR2 YNFKEQ. The CDR3 loop is CASSWNNEQYF. The DNA of the CDR3 is TGTGCCAGCAGCTGGAACAACGAGCAGTACTTC.

The chain uses TRBV13 and TRBJ1-1; no firm D call. This CDR3 has 14 residues. Trimming took 5 bases from V and 0 from J, leaving 10 bases between them. In germline, CDR1 is PRHDT, CDR2 FYEKMQ (reference sequence). The CDR3 loop reads CASSALGMNTEAFF. The CDR3 region has the DNA TGTGCCAGCAGCGCCCTTGGTATGAACACTGAAGCTTTCTTT. The entire variable domain, with the rest obtained from reference TRBV13 and TRBJ1-1, is as follows: AAGVIQSPRHLIKEKRETATLKCYPIPRHDTVYWYQQGPGQDPQFLISFYEKMQSDKGSIPDRFSAQQFSDYHSELNMSSLELGDSALYFCASSALGMNTEAFFGQGTRLTVV.

The rearrangement links TRBV7-6 to TRBJ2-1; D is ambiguous. V lost 5 bases, J lost 1 base, and 6 bases lay in between. Germline values: CDR1 SGHVS, CDR2 FNYEAQ. The CDR3 runs to 13 residues. In nucleotides, the CDR3 is TGTGCCAGCAGCACCCAGTCCTACAATGAGCAGTTCTTC. It codes for CASSTQSYNEQFF.

This chain links TRBV7-2 with TRBJ1-1, with 9 bases matching TRBD1. With 5 bases clipped from V and 5 bases from J, the junction kept 9 bases outside the gene matches. Looked up from germline, CDR1 is SGHTA and CDR2 is FQGNSA. This CDR3 has 15 amino acids. This CDR3 reads CASSLTRTGVTEAFF. In DNA, the CDR3 is TGTGCCAGCAGCCTTACGCGGACAGGGGTTACTGAAGCTTTCTTT.

The sample holds one count of this clone. The V gene is TRBV18, the J gene TRBJ2-7; D remains ambiguous. The CDR3 sequence is 13 residues long. V was cut by 0 bases and J by 6 bases, with 9 bases left in between. CDR1 KGHSH and CDR2 LQKENI come from the germline V gene. The CDR3 protein is CASSPPEVSEQYF. CDR3 nucleotide sequence: TGTGCCAGCTCACCACCGGAAGTTTCCGAGCAGTACTTC.

This chain uses TRBV28 with TRBJ2-2, with 9 bases aligning to TRBD1. CDR3 length: 15 amino acids. The trim removed 7 bases at V and 5 bases at J, leaving 8 bases unmatched. Germline V gene sequence: CDR1 MDHEN, CDR2 SYDVKM. CDR3 loop: CASIKPGTGTGELFF. The CDR3 region has the DNA TGTGCCAGCATCAAACCCGGGACAGGGACCGGGGAGCTGTTTTTT. The full variable domain, its missing parts supplied by reference TRBV28 and TRBJ2-2, is DVKVTQSSRYLVKRTGEKVFLECVQDMDHENMFWYRQDPGLGLRLIYFSYDVKMKEKGDIPEGYSVSREKKERFSLILESASTNQTSMYLCASIKPGTGTGELFFGEGSRLTVL.

The sample holds one count of this clone. This chain connects TRBV4-3 to TRBJ2-1; TRBD2 aligns across 8 bases. J lost 8 bases, V lost 0 bases, and 6 bases had no gene match. Germline CDR1 reads LGHNA; CDR2 reads YSLEER. This CDR3 contains 15 residues. CDR3 nucleotides: TGCGCCAGCAGCCAAGATGAAGCGGGAGAGGATGAGCAGTTCTTC. Its translation: CASSQDEAGEDEQFF.